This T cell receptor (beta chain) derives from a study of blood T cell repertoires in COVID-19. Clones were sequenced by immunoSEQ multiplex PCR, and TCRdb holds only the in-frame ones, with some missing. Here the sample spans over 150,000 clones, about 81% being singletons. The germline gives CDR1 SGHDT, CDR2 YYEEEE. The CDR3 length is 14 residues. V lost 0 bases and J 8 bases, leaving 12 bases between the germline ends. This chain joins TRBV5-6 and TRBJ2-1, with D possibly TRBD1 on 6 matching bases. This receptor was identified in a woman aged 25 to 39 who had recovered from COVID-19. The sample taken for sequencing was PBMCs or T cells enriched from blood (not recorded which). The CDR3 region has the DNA TGTGCCAGCAGCTTGGGCAGGGGTCGCGATGAGCAGTTCTTC. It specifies CASSLGRGRDEQFF.